The 2 T cell receptor beta chains below all came from one sample that was sequenced in a study of regulatory T cells in long-lasting Graves disease. Time point in this sample: newly diagnosed GD, antithyroid drugs for less than 3 months. Extracted PBMC RNA gave rise to the TCR library. Both iRepertoire HTBI primers and Arm-PCR of CDR3 regions were used to build the TCR beta libraries. Each CDR3 protein is one row after TCRdb ran MiXCR on the multiplex PCR reads. The repertoire has about 610,000 distinct CDR3 sequences, 15% to 20% of them found once; the top ten carry 12%. These records were also assigned to another study, of T cells in Graves' hyperthyroidism and ophthalmopathy.

Sequencing used peripheral blood mononuclear cells (PBMCs), obtained at new diagnosis, from a patient treated with antithyroid drugs. These TCRs come from a man between 18 and 35 years old with Graves disease.

The CDR3 DNA reads as TGTGCCAGCTCCGACTGGACGAACACCGGGGAGCTGTTTTTT. It translates to CASSDWTNTGELFF. The rearrangement joins TRBV6-4 to TRBJ2-2; no firm D call. The V and J ends lost 8 bases and 0 bases respectively, with 10 bases between them. The CDR3 loop spans 14 amino acids. CDR1 is MRHNA, CDR2 SNTAGT, per germline.

This chain joins TRBV30 and TRBJ2-3, with 7 bases fitting TRBD2. Trimming at V came to 0 bases and at J to 7 bases, leaving 13 bases not matched to a gene. Per the germline V gene, CDR1 is GTSNPN and CDR2 is SVGIG (reference sequence). This CDR3 has 16 amino acids. The CDR3 DNA follows: TGTGCCTGGAGTGTACGGGCGGGAGCCCAATTTTATACGCAGTATTTT. It codes for CAWSVRAGAQFYTQYF.